These 30 T cell receptor beta chains were all obtained from the same sample, sequenced in a study of cytomegalovirus exposure and HLA in healthy donors. 60 Vbeta and 13 Jbeta primers were used in PCR. Sequencing used immunoSEQ multiplex PCR; TCRdb keeps in-frame clones, though not all of them. The sample data list about 150,000 clones. Sequenced: PBMCs. The receptor set was obtained from a young man in good health and CMV-seronegative.

The V and J genes are TRBV11-3 and TRBJ2-7; 7 bases are shared with TRBD2. The J segment lost 5 bases and the V segment lost 8 bases, leaving 12 bases of the junction unmatched. The CDR3 length is 14 residues. Germline-derived CDR1 and CDR2 are SGHNT and YENEEA. DNA for the CDR3: TGTGCCAGCGGTCGCAGGGAGGGTGGAAACGAGCAGTACTTC. It codes for CASGRREGGNEQYF. Together with reference TRBV11-3 and TRBJ2-7, the CDR3 gives the full variable domain: EAGVVQSPRYKIIEKKQPVAFWCNPISGHNTLYWYLQNLGQGPELLIRYENEEAVDDSQLPKDRFSAERLKGVDSTLKIQPAELGDSAVYLCASGRREGGNEQYFGPGTRLTVT.

The chain is built from TRBV4-3 and TRBJ2-7; D might be TRBD2 (5 bases). Trimming left V 4 bases short and J 1 base short, with 14 bases between. This CDR3 contains 15 residues. Germline values: CDR1 LGHNA, CDR2 YSLEER. The DNA of the CDR3 is TGCGCCAGCAGCCGGGAGAGTTCGACTTCCTACGAGCAGTACTTC. This encodes CASSRESSTSYEQYF.

The V call is TRBV7-2, the J call TRBJ1-3; 9 bases line up with TRBD1. Germline V lookup: CDR1 SGHTA, CDR2 FQGNSA. V was clipped by 4 bases and J by 3 bases; unmatched bases: 4. The CDR3 length is 15 residues. CDR3 residues: CASSYTGGGGNTIYF. The DNA for the CDR3 is TGTGCCAGCAGCTACACAGGGGGCGGTGGAAACACCATATATTTT.

The V gene is TRBV5-6, the J gene TRBJ1-3, with no clear D. The CDR3 spans 14 residues. Looked up from germline, CDR1 is SGHDT and CDR2 is YYEEEE. Between the trimmed V and J ends, which lost 4 bases and 0 bases, there was a span of 8 bases. The CDR3 DNA sequence: TGTGCCAGCAGCGTGGCAGGCTCTGGAAACACCATATATTTT. It encodes CASSVAGSGNTIYF.

J is TRBJ1-3 and V is TRBV28; 7 bases align to TRBD1. The J segment lost 14 bases and the V segment lost 8 bases, leaving 15 bases of the junction unmatched. This CDR3 is built from 13 residues. Germline V gives CDR1 MDHEN, CDR2 SYDVKM. CDR3 nucleotides: TGTGCCAGCCGGCCGGGGACAGCTATCAGCCTATATTTT. Protein: CASRPGTAISLYF.

The chain couples TRBV9 to TRBJ2-3; 10 positions match TRBD2. The germline CDR1 and CDR2 sequences are SGDLS and YYNGEE. The CDR3 contains 16 residues. Trimming removed 1 base from V and 4 bases from J; junction bases left unmatched: 6. The CDR3 DNA reads as TGTGCCAGCAGCGTAACTAGCGGGACCCCCGCAGATACGCAGTATTTT. Amino acids: CASSVTSGTPADTQYF. The entire variable domain, with the rest obtained from reference TRBV9 and TRBJ2-3, is as follows: DSGVTQTPKHLITATGQRVTLRCSPRSGDLSVYWYQQSLDQGLQFLIQYYNGEERAKGNILERFSAQQFPDLHSELNLSSLELGDSALYFCASSVTSGTPADTQYFGPGTRLTVL.

V and J are TRBV7-8 and TRBJ1-5; D is unclear. CDR1 is SGHVS, CDR2 FQNEAQ, per germline. The CDR3 length is 16 residues. Trimming pared 1 base from V and 1 base from J, leaving 11 bases between. CDR3 sequence: CASSLEAAASNQPQHF. DNA of the CDR3: TGTGCCAGCAGCTTAGAAGCGGCAGCAAGCAATCAGCCCCAGCATTTT.

V and J are TRBV28 and TRBJ2-6; 8 nucleotides match TRBD2. Germline CDR1 reads MDHEN; CDR2 reads SYDVKM. This CDR3 comprises 16 residues. After removal of 7 bases from V and 0 bases from J, the junction contained 5 bases not matched to a gene. CDR3 nucleotides: TGTGCCAGCACCACGGGGGGGCCCTCTGGGGCCAACGTCCTGACTTTC. This codes for CASTTGGPSGANVLTF.

The chain joins TRBV7-9 to TRBJ1-2; D uncertain. Germline lookup yields CDR1 SEHNR and CDR2 FQNEAQ (reference sequence). Between the trimmed V and J ends, which lost 3 bases and 0 bases, there was a span of 5 bases. The CDR3 is 13 amino acids. Here the CDR3 DNA reads TGTGCCAGCAGCTTTGACACTAACTATGGCTACACCTTC. It is translated as CASSFDTNYGYTF.

This chain connects TRBV7-7 to TRBJ2-1; TRBD2 matches at 11 bases. This CDR3 region has 16 residues. Looked up from germline, CDR1 is SSHAT and CDR2 is FNYEAQ (reference sequence). Germline trimming cut 2 bases from V and 6 bases from J; bases unmatched to any gene: 6. The CDR3 reads CASSLTTSGILNEQFF. The CDR3 nucleotides are TGTGCCAGCAGCTTAACGACTAGCGGGATACTCAATGAGCAGTTCTTC.

The chain is built from TRBV6-1 and TRBJ2-1; 7 bases line up with TRBD2. Per the germline V gene, CDR1 is MNHNS and CDR2 is SASEGT. Trimming took 0 bases from V and 2 from J; bases not matched to a gene: 13. The CDR3 has 19 residues. This chain's CDR3 is CASSEAKYIGLDAYNEQFF. The CDR3 region has the DNA TGTGCCAGCAGTGAAGCGAAATATATTGGACTAGATGCCTACAATGAGCAGTTCTTC.

For the CDR3, the DNA is TGTGCCAGCACTCTTTTGGTGGGACTAGGTCCCTACAATGAGCAGTTCTTC. Translating it yields CASTLLVGLGPYNEQFF. The chain recombines TRBV5-6 with TRBJ2-1; 8 nucleotides line up with TRBD2. The trim removed 6 bases at V and 2 bases at J, leaving 13 bases unmatched. CDR3 length: 17 amino acids. The germline gives CDR1 SGHDT, CDR2 YYEEEE.

V and J are TRBV29-1 and TRBJ2-5, with TRBD1 identical over 8 bases. The CDR3 covers 13 residues. After removal of 7 bases from V and 1 base from J, the junction contained 5 bases not matched to a gene. Per germline, CDR1 SQVTM and CDR2 ANQGSEA. The CDR3 here is CSAEGQAQETQYF. The CDR3 nucleotides read TGCAGCGCCGAGGGACAGGCCCAAGAGACCCAGTACTTC.

This chain uses TRBV7-9 with TRBJ2-2; TRBD1 might be the D (7 bases). CDR1 and CDR2 (germline): SEHNR, FQNEAQ (reference sequence). The CDR3 sequence is 16 residues long. V lost 7 bases and J 1 base, leaving 16 bases between the germline ends. CDR3 region: CASTIRRDRNTGELFF. The CDR3, as DNA: TGTGCCAGCACCATCCGGAGGGACAGGAACACCGGGGAGCTGTTTTTT. Filled out from reference TRBV7-9 and TRBJ2-2, the complete variable domain reads DTGVSQNPRHKITKRGQNVTFRCDPISEHNRLYWYRQTLGQGPEFLTYFQNEAQLEKSRLLSDRFSAERPKGSFSTLEIQRTEQGDSAMYLCASTIRRDRNTGELFFGEGSRLTVL.

The J gene is TRBJ1-3, the V gene TRBV5-1; the match to TRBD1 covers 9 bases. Germline V gives CDR1 SGHRS, CDR2 YFSETQ. The length of the CDR3 is 16 residues. The J segment lost 0 bases and the V segment lost 3 bases, leaving 4 bases of the junction unmatched. Here the CDR3 DNA reads TGCGCCAGCAGCTGGGGGACAGGGACCTCTGGAAACACCATATATTTT. This codes for CASSWGTGTSGNTIYF.

This rearrangement joins TRBV29-1 to TRBJ1-2; 11 bases fit TRBD1. V was clipped by 6 bases and J by 3 bases; unmatched bases: 6. This CDR3 comprises 14 residues. The germline gives CDR1 SQVTM, CDR2 ANQGSEA. The CDR3 region is CSVTGQGADYGYTF. CDR3 nucleotides: TGCAGCGTGACTGGACAGGGGGCGGACTATGGCTACACCTTC. The whole variable domain, remainder taken from reference TRBV29-1 and TRBJ1-2, is SAVISQKPSRDICQRGTSLTIQCQVDSQVTMMFWYRQQPGQSLTLIATANQGSEATYESGFVIDKFPISRPNLTFSTLTVSNMSPEDSSIYLCSVTGQGADYGYTFGSGTRLTVV.

V usage is TRBV5-5 and J usage is TRBJ1-4; 9 bases agree with TRBD1. V dropped 4 bases and J dropped 5; count of bases not matched to a gene: 9. The length of the CDR3 is 16 residues. Per the germline V gene, CDR1 is SGHKS and CDR2 is YYEKEE (reference sequence). CDR3 sequence: CASSEYYRGPNEKLFF. The CDR3 nucleotides read TGTGCCAGCAGCGAGTATTACAGGGGGCCGAATGAAAAACTGTTTTTT.

The rearrangement joins TRBV6-1 to TRBJ2-7, with D unresolved. V was shortened by 0 bases and J by 3 bases, with 12 bases between the two germline ends. The CDR3 spans 15 residues. Germline V gives CDR1 MNHNS, CDR2 SASEGT. The CDR3 DNA is TGTGCCAGCAGTGAAGCCGAGAACCTCCTCTACGAGCAGTACTTC. The encoded protein is CASSEAENLLYEQYF.

The chain uses TRBV18 and TRBJ2-2; 8 bases fit TRBD2. The CDR3 runs to 15 residues. V dropped 2 bases and J dropped 7; count of bases not matched to a gene: 6. The germline gives CDR1 KGHSH, CDR2 LQKENI. The CDR3 loop is CASSPAGGYGGELFF. CDR3 nucleotide sequence: TGTGCCAGCTCACCAGCGGGAGGTTACGGCGGGGAGCTGTTTTTT. The full variable domain, with the rest looked up from reference TRBV18 and TRBJ2-2, is NAGVMQNPRHLVRRRGQEARLRCSPMKGHSHVYWYRQLPEEGLKFMVYLQKENIIDESGMPKERFSAEFPKEGPSILRIQQVVRGDSAAYFCASSPAGGYGGELFFGEGSRLTVL.

This sequence joins TRBV5-1 and TRBJ2-5, with 7 bases fitting TRBD1. The CDR3 extends over 14 amino acids. Per the germline V gene, CDR1 is SGHRS and CDR2 is YFSETQ. Trimming cost V 2 bases and J 2 bases; bases outside gene matches: 3. The CDR3 is CASSLTGDQETQYF. DNA of the CDR3: TGCGCCAGCAGCTTAACAGGGGATCAAGAGACCCAGTACTTC.

J is TRBJ2-7 and V is TRBV5-6; 9 bases match TRBD2. The CDR3 covers 15 residues. Losses at the gene ends were 1 base for V and 6 bases for J; bases not matched to a gene: 8. CDR1 and CDR2 (germline): SGHDT, YYEEEE. CDR3 protein: CASSLSASGIFEQYF. The CDR3, as DNA: TGTGCCAGCAGCTTGTCGGCTAGCGGGATCTTCGAGCAGTACTTC.

This chain connects TRBV7-2 to TRBJ1-1, with D possibly TRBD1 on 6 matching bases. Germline V gene sequence: CDR1 SGHTA, CDR2 FQGNSA. The germline V and J ends were trimmed by 5 bases and 8 bases, with 15 bases remaining between them. The CDR3 contains 13 residues. CDR3 protein: CASSPGQLLEAFF. CDR3 bases: TGTGCCAGCAGCCCCGGACAGCTCCTAGAAGCTTTCTTT.

The rearrangement joins TRBV14 to TRBJ2-7; 8 bases align to TRBD1. Trimming cost V 4 bases and J 2 bases; bases outside gene matches: 10. This CDR3 has 16 amino acids. The germline CDR1 and CDR2 sequences are SGHDN and FVKESK. CDR3 bases: TGTGCCAGCAGCCCACTACAGGGGGACGGGGCCTACGAGCAGTACTTC. It specifies CASSPLQGDGAYEQYF.

This chain links TRBV27 with TRBJ1-2; 9 bases align to TRBD1. Germline trimming cut 8 bases from V and 3 bases from J; bases unmatched to any gene: 13. The CDR3 has 16 residues. Looked up from germline, CDR1 is MNHEY and CDR2 is SMNVEV (reference sequence). CDR3 nucleotide sequence: TGTGCCAGCTCTCCCGGGACAGGGAAGGTAGACTATGGCTACACCTTC. As protein: CASSPGTGKVDYGYTF.

The chain combines TRBV9 with TRBJ1-3; D remains ambiguous. V lost 0 bases and J 2 bases, leaving 6 bases between the germline ends. Germline assignment: CDR1 SGDLS and CDR2 YYNGEE. The CDR3 is 14 residues long. For the CDR3, the DNA is TGTGCCAGCAGCGTAGGCACACCTGGAAACACCATATATTTT. Its translation: CASSVGTPGNTIYF. The full variable domain, rest sourced from reference TRBV9 and TRBJ1-3, is DSGVTQTPKHLITATGQRVTLRCSPRSGDLSVYWYQQSLDQGLQFLIQYYNGEERAKGNILERFSAQQFPDLHSELNLSSLELGDSALYFCASSVGTPGNTIYFGEGSWLTVV.

The genes are TRBV4-3 and TRBJ2-7; a possible D gene is TRBD1 (6 bases). Germline loops: CDR1 LGHNA, CDR2 YSLEER. The V and J ends lost 1 base and 6 bases respectively, with 13 bases between them. This CDR3 region has 14 residues. The CDR3 spells CASSQGDTGSEQYF. The CDR3 coding sequence is TGCGCCAGCAGCCAAGGCGATACAGGGTCCGAGCAGTACTTC.

V usage is TRBV29-1 and J usage is TRBJ1-4; 9 bases match TRBD1. Unmatched junction bases numbered 9, after V lost 7 bases and J lost 12 bases. This CDR3 is built from 12 residues. Germline V gives CDR1 SQVTM, CDR2 ANQGSEA. This chain's CDR3 is CSADRGVGELFF. The CDR3 DNA reads TGCAGCGCCGACAGGGGGGTTGGGGAACTGTTTTTT. The whole variable domain, remainder taken from reference TRBV29-1 and TRBJ1-4, is SAVISQKPSRDICQRGTSLTIQCQVDSQVTMMFWYRQQPGQSLTLIATANQGSEATYESGFVIDKFPISRPNLTFSTLTVSNMSPEDSSIYLCSADRGVGELFFGSGTQLSVL.

V is TRBV5-1 and J is TRBJ1-5, with 7 bases that match TRBD1. The V segment lost 4 bases and the J segment 0 bases; nucleotides outside the gene matches: 4. This CDR3 has 15 amino acids. From germline, CDR1 is SGHRS and CDR2 YFSETQ. CDR3 protein: CASSPGQYSNQPQHF. CDR3 DNA: TGCGCCAGCAGCCCGGGACAGTATAGCAATCAGCCCCAGCATTTT.

The rearrangement uses TRBV18 and TRBJ2-7; possible D gene TRBD1, 6 bases. The germline V and J ends were trimmed by 3 bases and 6 bases, with 12 bases remaining between them. The CDR3 contains 13 residues. Germline V lookup: CDR1 KGHSH, CDR2 LQKENI. The CDR3 protein is CASSPHRAGEQYF. DNA for the CDR3: TGTGCCAGCTCACCTCACAGGGCGGGCGAGCAGTACTTC.

The chain carries TRBV7-2 and TRBJ2-5; 9 nucleotides align to TRBD2. Germline loops: CDR1 SGHTA, CDR2 FQGNSA. The CDR3 totals 16 residues. V shed 5 bases and J 7 bases; nucleotides not matched to a gene: 14. The CDR3 sequence is CASSALAGPVGRTQYF. CDR3 bases: TGTGCCAGCAGCGCGCTAGCGGGACCCGTTGGTCGGACCCAGTACTTC.